This TCR beta chain is drawn from a study of shared clonotypes between healthy human individuals. On the study more broadly: Each donor's CD8 memory used one plate, CD8 naive two, each CD4 subset three.

This CDR3 spans 15 amino acids. Germline V gene data show CDR1 as SGHVS and CDR2 as FQNEAQ. The V end lost 4 bases, the J end lost 2 bases, and 15 bases lay between the germline ends. The authors distributed each subset's genomic DNA evenly over several immunoSEQ plates. Replicate PCRs run on sorted subsets employed 200 ng DNA, approximately 30,000 T cell genomes. Produced via immunoSEQ multiplex PCR; TCRdb's table is partial and in-frame only. This table holds over 95,000 clones, about 71% found once. The sequencing sample was made of memory CD8+ T cells sorted from blood. The subset denotes: CD45RO+ cells pooled with CCR7-negative TemRA cells. The sequence came from a woman aged 25 to 39 in good health. The chain carries TRBV7-8 and TRBJ2-7; possibly TRBD1 for D (8 bases). In DNA form, the CDR3 reads TGTGCCAGCAGCTCATGGACAGGGAGGGCCTACGAGCAGTACTTC. Translating gives CASSSWTGRAYEQYF.